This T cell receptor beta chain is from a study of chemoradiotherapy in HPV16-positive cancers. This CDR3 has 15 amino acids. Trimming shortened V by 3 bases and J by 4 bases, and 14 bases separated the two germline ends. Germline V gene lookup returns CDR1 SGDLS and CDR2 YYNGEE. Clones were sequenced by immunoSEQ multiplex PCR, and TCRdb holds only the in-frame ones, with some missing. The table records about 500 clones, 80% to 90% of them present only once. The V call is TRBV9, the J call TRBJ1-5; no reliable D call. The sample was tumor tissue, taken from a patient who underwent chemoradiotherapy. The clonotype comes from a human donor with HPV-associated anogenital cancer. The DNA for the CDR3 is TGTGCCAGCAGCGGTTCGGACGGAGCAAATCAGCCCCAGCATTTT. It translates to CASSGSDGANQPQHF. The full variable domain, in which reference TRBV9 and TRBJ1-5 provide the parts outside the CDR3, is DSGVTQTPKHLITATGQRVTLRCSPRSGDLSVYWYQQSLDQGLQFLIQYYNGEERAKGNILERFSAQQFPDLHSELNLSSLELGDSALYFCASSGSDGANQPQHFGDGTRLSIL.